Following are 27 T cell receptor beta chains from one sample sequenced in a study of CD8+CD57+ T cells in acquired aplastic anemia. An expansion of CD8+CD57+ cells by flow cytometry had been shown in patients chosen for sequencing. Template material for TCR beta VDJ and CDR3 profiling consisted of genomic DNA. Via MiXCR, TCRdb re-called the reads, giving one row per CDR3 protein. Counted here are a few hundred thousand distinct CDR3 sequences, approximately 58% occurring once; the ten biggest clones make up roughly 1.2%. The sample was sorted CD4+, CD8+, or CD8+CD57+ T cells (not recorded which) from PBMCs. Receptors were obtained from a human donor with aplastic anemia.

This clonotype was seen repeatedly, ten times or more. This rearrangement joins TRBV20-1 to TRBJ1-2; D gene uncertain. Germline-derived CDR1 and CDR2 are DFQATT and SNEGSKA (reference sequence). Trimming removed 1 base at V and 3 bases at J, with 21 bases between. The CDR3 runs to 17 residues. The CDR3 sequence is CSARVSIKRREDYGYTF. CDR3 nucleotides: TGCAGTGCTAGAGTTAGTATCAAAAGGAGGGAGGACTATGGCTACACCTTC.

The rearrangement uses TRBV12-3 or TRBV12-4 and TRBJ1-1, with D uncertain. Trimming left V 6 bases short and J 3 bases short, with 5 bases between. The CDR3 runs 11 residues. In DNA, the CDR3 is TGTGCCAGCAGCCCGGACACTGAAGCTTTCTTT. This sequence encodes CASSPDTEAFF.

V usage is TRBV4-2 and J usage is TRBJ1-4, with TRBD1 identical over 9 bases. V lost 4 bases and J lost 10; bases outside the gene matches: 7. Germline CDR1 reads LGHNA; CDR2 reads YNFKEQ. The length of the CDR3 is 14 residues. CDR3 region: CASSLGQGGPKLFF. For the CDR3, the DNA is TGTGCCAGCAGCCTGGGACAGGGAGGCCCAAAACTGTTTTTT.

J is TRBJ2-2 and V is TRBV7-3; D unclear. V was cut by 6 bases and J by 4 bases, with 6 bases left in between. Germline V CDR1 and CDR2: SGHTA, FQGTGA. This CDR3 region has 12 residues. CDR3 coding DNA: TGTGCCAGCAGGCAAGCCACCGGGGAGCTGTTTTTT. It codes for CASRQATGELFF.

There are many counts of this clonotype. The rearrangement uses TRBV4-1 and TRBJ1-2; TRBD1 is a possible D gene (6 bases). CDR1 is MGHRA, CDR2 YSYEKL, per germline. The ends were cut back, 2 bases at V and 0 bases at J, with 13 bases in the middle. This CDR3 is 16 amino acids long. DNA for the CDR3: TGCGCCAGCAGCCAAACCTCCGGGACACCTAACTATGGCTACACCTTC. This gives the protein CASSQTSGTPNYGYTF.

In its sample, this clonotype was seen once. The CDR3 nucleotides are TGTGCCAGCAGCGCGGGACAGGGCCATTCACCCCTCCACTTT. Its protein is CASSAGQGHSPLHF. The rearrangement joins TRBV9 to TRBJ1-6, with TRBD1 identical over 9 bases. CDR1 and CDR2 from the germline V gene are SGDLS and YYNGEE. This CDR3 has 14 amino acids. Trimming cost V 3 bases and J 8 bases; bases outside gene matches: 3.

This clonotype came up many times. The V call is TRBV29-1, the J call TRBJ2-1, with TRBD2 matching over 12 bases. Looked up from germline, CDR1 is SQVTM and CDR2 is ANQGSEA. The CDR3 is 15 residues long. With V trimmed by 0 bases and J by 4 bases, 1 base remained unmatched. The CDR3 sequence is CSVEETSGGYNEQFF. CDR3 nucleotides: TGCAGCGTTGAAGAGACTAGCGGGGGTTACAATGAGCAGTTCTTC.

The V and J genes are TRBV7-2 and TRBJ2-7, with a weak D call TRBD1 (6 bases). CDR1 SGHTA and CDR2 FQGNSA come from the germline V gene. The CDR3 extends over 14 amino acids. Trimming took off 5 bases at V and 3 bases at J, with 14 bases between the two ends. The CDR3 is CASSPPGHDYEQYF. In nucleotides, the CDR3 is TGTGCCAGCAGCCCCCCGGGACACGACTACGAGCAGTACTTC.

CDR3 sequence (DNA): TGTGCCAGCAGCTTTCGACAGACCGGGGAGCTGTTTTTT. It yields the protein CASSFRQTGELFF. The gene calls are TRBV7-2 and TRBJ2-2; a possible D gene is TRBD1 (5 bases). This CDR3 is 13 amino acids long. Germline V lookup: CDR1 SGHTA, CDR2 FQGNSA. Trimming left V 3 bases short and J 5 bases short, with 7 bases between.

The chain employs TRBV14 and TRBJ2-3; D might be TRBD1 (6 bases). V lost 3 bases and J lost 8, with 12 bases in between. The CDR3 extends over 13 amino acids. Germline-derived CDR1 and CDR2 are SGHDN and FVKESK. For the CDR3, the DNA is TGTGCCAGCAGCCAGGCACAGGGCGGTACGCAGTATTTT. Amino acid sequence: CASSQAQGGTQYF.

The chain links TRBV6-6 to TRBJ2-5; 9 bases are shared with TRBD2. V dropped 6 bases and J dropped 2; count of bases not matched to a gene: 7. The germline V gene has CDR1 MNHNY and CDR2 SVGAGI (reference sequence). The CDR3 sequence is 15 residues long. Written as DNA, the CDR3 is TGTGCCAGCAGCGGGGGACTAGCATGGCAAGAGACCCAGTACTTC. It yields the protein CASSGGLAWQETQYF.

There are a few counts of this clonotype. V usage is TRBV7-9 and J usage is TRBJ2-5; 10 bases are shared with TRBD1. There are 15 residues in the CDR3. Germline trimming cut 5 bases from V and 4 bases from J; bases unmatched to any gene: 7. CDR1 is SEHNR, CDR2 FQNEAQ, per germline (reference sequence). In DNA, the CDR3 is TGTGCCAGCAGCCCGAGGACAGGGGGAGGAGAGACCCAGTACTTC. Its translation: CASSPRTGGGETQYF.

In its sample, this clonotype was seen a few times. The rearrangement joins TRBV18 to TRBJ1-1; no definite D call. CDR1 and CDR2 (germline): KGHSH, LQKENI. This CDR3 is built from 15 residues. Between the trimmed V and J ends, which lost 2 bases and 0 bases, there was a span of 10 bases. The CDR3 region has the DNA TGTGCCAGCTCACCAACAGCTTCTTTGAACACTGAAGCTTTCTTT. It translates to CASSPTASLNTEAFF.

This rearrangement joins TRBV20-1 to TRBJ2-6, with 8 bases aligning to TRBD1. The CDR3 is made up of 15 amino acids. The V and J ends lost 6 bases and 3 bases, in that order; junction bases with no gene match: 7. CDR1 and CDR2 from the germline V gene are DFQATT and SNEGSKA (reference sequence). The CDR3, as DNA: TGCAGTGCGATCCGGACAGGGAATGGGGCCAACGTCCTGACTTTC. Encoded protein: CSAIRTGNGANVLTF.

V usage is TRBV24-1 and J usage is TRBJ2-4; 9 bases map to TRBD1. Germline V gene lookup returns CDR1 KGHDR and CDR2 SFDVKD. CDR3 length equals 15 residues. Germline trimming cut 4 bases from V and 8 bases from J; bases unmatched to any gene: 8. The CDR3 region has the DNA TGTGCCACCAGTGACCCGGGACAGGGTAAGGACATTCAGTACTTC. Residues: CATSDPGQGKDIQYF.

As for this clonotype: The junction differs from germline at one of its ends, possibly a read error. J is TRBJ1-1 and V is TRBV19; 10 bases align to TRBD1. There are 16 residues in the CDR3. Germline CDR1 reads LNHDA; CDR2 reads SQIVND (reference sequence). This chain's CDR3 is CASSISSGQGNIEAFF. The CDR3 coding sequence is TGTGCCAGTAGTATTAGTTCGGGACAGGGGAACATTGAAGCTTTCTTT.

In this sample, this clonotype turned up many times. Here the CDR3 DNA reads TGTGCCAGCAGCTTAAGTACGGGGCTGGGCGGGGAGCTGTTTTTT. The encoded protein is CASSLSTGLGGELFF. The chain carries TRBV7-2 and TRBJ2-2; D assignment may be TRBD1 or TRBD2 (5 bases each). The V end was cut by 2 bases, the J end by 7 bases, with 14 bases between. The CDR3 has 15 amino acids. Germline V lookup: CDR1 SGHTA, CDR2 FQGNSA.

The chain has TRBV7-8 and TRBJ2-3, with TRBD2 as a possible D gene (6 bases). Trimming shortened V by 5 bases and J by 4 bases, and 13 bases separated the two germline ends. The germline CDR1 and CDR2 sequences are SGHVS and FQNEAQ. The CDR3 is 14 amino acids. The CDR3 DNA sequence: TGTGCCAGCAGCGCGGGACCCCTCGCAGATACGCAGTATTTT. Protein: CASSAGPLADTQYF.

This clonotype was detected only once. The DNA is left out, because the CDR3 cannot be placed on it with certainty; the CDR3 is given as TCRdb lists it. The chain joins TRBV11-1 to TRBJ2-3; TRBD2 is the table's D call, not checked against the DNA. From germline, CDR1 is SGHAT and CDR2 FQDESV (reference sequence). The CDR3 length equals 21 residues, ends included. The CDR3 spells CASSLRTSTSAVLDHTDTQYF.

This clonotype has ten or more counts. The chain employs TRBV7-9 and TRBJ1-2; perhaps TRBD1 as D (6 bases). The CDR3 spans 14 residues. V was shortened by 5 bases and J by 6 bases, with 16 bases between the two germline ends. In germline, CDR1 is SEHNR, CDR2 FQNEAQ (reference sequence). CDR3 nucleotides: TGTGCCAGCAGCACGACACAGGGTAGGAATGGCTACACCTTC. Amino acids: CASSTTQGRNGYTF. The variable domain in full, with the rest retrieved from reference TRBV7-9 and TRBJ1-2, is DTGVSQNPRHKITKRGQNVTFRCDPISEHNRLYWYRQTLGQGPEFLTYFQNEAQLEKSRLLSDRFSAERPKGSFSTLEIQRTEQGDSAMYLCASSTTQGRNGYTFGSGTRLTVV.

This clonotype was observed once. This chain joins TRBV20-1 and TRBJ1-4; a weak D match, TRBD1 (5 bases). Germline assignment: CDR1 DFQATT and CDR2 SNEGSKA (reference sequence). The CDR3 contains 12 residues. The ends were cut back, 2 bases at V and 11 bases at J, with 12 bases in the middle. In DNA form, the CDR3 reads TGCAGTGCTAGATCGGGGGAGGTGAAACTGTTTTTT. Protein product: CSARSGEVKLFF.

This clonotype has at least ten counts. This chain uses TRBV18 with TRBJ2-1, with TRBD2 matching 8 bases. This CDR3 is 15 amino acids long. Germline V lookup: CDR1 KGHSH, CDR2 LQKENI. With 6 bases clipped from V and 2 bases from J, the junction kept 6 bases outside the gene matches. The CDR3 here is CASSQAGAPYNEQFF. Written as DNA, the CDR3 is TGTGCCAGCTCCCAAGCGGGAGCCCCCTACAATGAGCAGTTCTTC.

This sequence joins TRBV7-3 and TRBJ2-3; possible D gene TRBD1, 6 bases. Germline V CDR1 and CDR2: SGHTA, FQGTGA. This CDR3 region has 13 residues. V gave up 4 bases and J gave up 4 bases, with 9 bases separating them. The CDR3 loop is CASSSTGPDTQYF. In DNA form, the CDR3 reads TGTGCCAGCAGCTCTACAGGGCCAGATACGCAGTATTTT.

The V and J genes are TRBV5-1 and TRBJ1-2; D unclear. Per germline, CDR1 SGHRS and CDR2 YFSETQ. Trimming left V 4 bases short and J 4 bases short, with 14 bases between. The CDR3 covers 14 residues. DNA of the CDR3: TGCGCCAGCAGCCCCGAGGACCGTCTCTATGGCTACACCTTC. Its protein product is CASSPEDRLYGYTF.

The V gene is TRBV29-1, the J gene TRBJ2-3; a weak D match, TRBD2 (6 bases). From germline, CDR1 is SQVTM and CDR2 ANQGSEA. The V and J ends lost 7 bases and 4 bases respectively, with 6 bases between them. This CDR3 has 10 residues. CDR3 sequence: CSGGADTQYF. The CDR3 DNA sequence: TGCAGCGGGGGGGCAGATACGCAGTATTTT.

This chain connects TRBV20-1 to TRBJ2-7; D is undetermined. The CDR3 contains 12 residues. V lost 3 bases to trimming and J lost 5 bases, with 11 bases between them. The germline CDR1 and CDR2 sequences are DFQATT and SNEGSKA (reference sequence). The CDR3 DNA reads as TGCAGTGCTAGTGGTCTAAGGGACGAGCAGTACTTC. Translated, it gives CSASGLRDEQYF.

The CDR3 DNA is TGCAGTGCCAGCAGTTTAAGGGTGGGCAATCAGCCCCAGCATTTT. It is translated as CSASSLRVGNQPQHF. J is TRBJ1-5 and V is TRBV20-1; no reliable D call. This CDR3 is 15 amino acids long. With 6 bases removed from V and 2 bases from J, the gap between germline ends came to 17 bases. Germline V lookup: CDR1 DFQATT, CDR2 SNEGSKA (reference sequence).